These 5 T cell receptor beta chains share one sample of origin, sequenced in a study of OX40 agonist ivuxolimab in advanced cancers. Only in-frame clones appear in the TCRdb table, and some are missing; sequencing was by immunoSEQ multiplex PCR. Of about 58,000 clones in the sample, roughly four fifths are singletons; the top ten hold 0.75%. The sample was CD4+ or CD8+ T cells sorted from blood, taken in a trial of the OX40 agonist ivuxolimab. These receptors all come from an adult with an advanced solid tumor such as melanoma, head and neck, liver or kidney cancer.

This chain connects TRBV6-6 to TRBJ2-3, with 7 nucleotides matching TRBD2. CDR1 and CDR2 from the germline V gene are MNHNY and SVGAGI (reference sequence). This CDR3 comprises 15 residues. V was pared by 4 bases and J by 3 bases, with 7 bases of the junction left unmatched. The CDR3 region is CASSFYRGETDTQYF. Here the CDR3 DNA reads TGTGCCAGCAGTTTCTATCGGGGGGAGACAGATACGCAGTATTTT.

The J gene is TRBJ2-2, the V gene TRBV5-1; the D gene is possibly TRBD1 (6 bases). The length of the CDR3 is 15 residues. Germline CDR1 reads SGHRS; CDR2 reads YFSETQ. V was shortened by 2 bases and J by 0 bases, with 8 bases between the two germline ends. The CDR3 DNA reads TGCGCCAGCAGCTTACAGGGCGCGAACACCGGGGAGCTGTTTTTT. Its protein is CASSLQGANTGELFF. Full variable domain (rest looked up from reference TRBV5-1 and TRBJ2-2): KAGVTQTPRYLIKTRGQQVTLSCSPISGHRSVSWYQQTPGQGLQFLFEYFSETQRNKGNFPGRFSGRQFSNSRSEMNVSTLELGDSALYLCASSLQGANTGELFFGEGSRLTVL.

The V gene is TRBV6-1, the J gene TRBJ1-4, with D perhaps matching TRBD1 (6 bases). Trimming took off 5 bases at V and 13 bases at J, with 17 bases between the two ends. CDR3 length: 13 amino acids. Germline V lookup: CDR1 MNHNS, CDR2 SASEGT. For the CDR3, the DNA is TGTGCCAGCAGTTCCTTCACAGGGATGGTACTGTTTTTT. Its translation is CASSSFTGMVLFF.

This clone was detected only once. The chain joins TRBV9 to TRBJ2-5; 9 positions agree with TRBD1. V shed 0 bases, J shed 2 bases, and the junction held 5 bases outside the gene matches. The germline gives CDR1 SGDLS, CDR2 YYNGEE. The CDR3 totals 16 residues. The CDR3 spells CASSVGTGAGQETQYF. CDR3 nucleotides: TGTGCCAGCAGCGTAGGGACAGGGGCCGGGCAAGAGACCCAGTACTTC.

The chain combines TRBV4-2 with TRBJ2-2, with 12 bases fitting TRBD2. V lost 4 bases, J lost 7 bases, and 4 bases stayed unmatched. The CDR3 is 15 residues long. From germline, CDR1 is LGHNA and CDR2 YNFKEQ. The DNA for the CDR3 is TGTGCCAGCAGCCTCCGACTAGCGGGGGACGGGGAGCTGTTTTTT. Amino acid sequence: CASSLRLAGDGELFF.